The entry below describes one TCR beta chain. This sample is part of a study of blood T cell repertoires in COVID-19. Looking at the study overall: The United States, Italy and Spain supplied acute and convalescent COVID-19 samples. The analysed material was cDNA or gDNA that came from T cells, B-cell-depleted T cells, or PBMCs.

Per the study methods: Using reference gene primer amplification, nucleated cell counts were estimated. Sequenced by immunoSEQ multiplex PCR; TCRdb stores in-frame clones only, minus some. The V and J calls and clone size come from that table; D and trimming were worked out from the DNA. The sample yields some 150,000 clones, roughly nine tenths seen once. This TCR was sampled from a woman aged 35 to 49 with acute or convalescent COVID-19. The sequencing input was peripheral blood.

CDR3 in DNA: TGTGCCAGTACCATTACAGGGTTTGGCTACACCTTC. Translating gives CASTITGFGYTF. V and J are TRBV19 and TRBJ1-2; D possibly corresponds to TRBD1 (6 bases). The V end lost 7 bases, the J end lost 7 bases, and 13 bases lay between the germline ends. Germline V gene data show CDR1 as LNHDA and CDR2 as SQIVND (reference sequence). This CDR3 region has 12 residues.